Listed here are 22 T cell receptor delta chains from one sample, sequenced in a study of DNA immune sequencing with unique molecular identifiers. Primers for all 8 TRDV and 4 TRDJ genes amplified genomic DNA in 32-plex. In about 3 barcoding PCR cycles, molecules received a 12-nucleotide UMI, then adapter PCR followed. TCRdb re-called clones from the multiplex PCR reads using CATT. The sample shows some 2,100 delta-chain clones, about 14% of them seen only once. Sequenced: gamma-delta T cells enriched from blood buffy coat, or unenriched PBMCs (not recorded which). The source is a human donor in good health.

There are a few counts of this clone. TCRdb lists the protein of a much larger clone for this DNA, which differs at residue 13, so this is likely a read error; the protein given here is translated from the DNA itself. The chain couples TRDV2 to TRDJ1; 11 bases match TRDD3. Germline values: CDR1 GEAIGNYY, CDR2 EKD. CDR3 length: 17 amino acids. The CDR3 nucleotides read TGTGCCTGTGACACCGTTGGGGGATACGCTGGGACCGGTAAACTCATCTTT. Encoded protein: CACDTVGGYAGTGKLIF.

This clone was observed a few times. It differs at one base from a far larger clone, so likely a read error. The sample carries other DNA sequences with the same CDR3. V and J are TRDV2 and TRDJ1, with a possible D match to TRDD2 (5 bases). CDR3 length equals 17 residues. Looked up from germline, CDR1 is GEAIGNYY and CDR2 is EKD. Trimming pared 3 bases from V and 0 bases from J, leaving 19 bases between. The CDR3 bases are TGTGCCTGTGACTCCCTCCTAGGGGCTCCCAACACCGATAAACTCATCTTT. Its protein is CACDSLLGAPNTDKLIF.

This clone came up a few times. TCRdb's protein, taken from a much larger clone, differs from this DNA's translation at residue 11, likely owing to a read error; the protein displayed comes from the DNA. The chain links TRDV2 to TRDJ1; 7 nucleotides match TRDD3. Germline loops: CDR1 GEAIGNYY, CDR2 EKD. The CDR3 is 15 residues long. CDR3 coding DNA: TGTGCCTGTGACCTACTGGGGACAGACACCAATAAACTCATCTTT. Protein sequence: CACDLLGTDTNKLIF.

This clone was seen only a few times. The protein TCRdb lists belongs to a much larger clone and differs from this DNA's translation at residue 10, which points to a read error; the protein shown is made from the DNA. The DNA for the CDR3 is TGTGCCTGTGACACGGGAAGCCTGGGGATCGGCTCCTGGGACACCCGACAGATGTTTTTC. The encoded protein is CACDTGSLGIGSWDTRQMFF. The chain uses TRDV2 and TRDJ3; tentatively, D is TRDD3 (6 bases). The CDR3 sequence is 20 residues long. V lost 1 base to trimming and J lost 0 bases, with 18 bases between them. Germline V lookup: CDR1 GEAIGNYY, CDR2 EKD.

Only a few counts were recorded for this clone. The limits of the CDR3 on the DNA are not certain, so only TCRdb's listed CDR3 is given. CDR3: CSVLLCSKRIWSYARGYANKLIF. V gene assignment gives TRAV29/DV5, but the J gene was left uncalled; TRDD3 reflects the table's D call only, with no check against the DNA. Germline lookup yields CDR1 NSMFDY and CDR2 ISSIKDK. Termini included, the CDR3 measures 23 amino acids.

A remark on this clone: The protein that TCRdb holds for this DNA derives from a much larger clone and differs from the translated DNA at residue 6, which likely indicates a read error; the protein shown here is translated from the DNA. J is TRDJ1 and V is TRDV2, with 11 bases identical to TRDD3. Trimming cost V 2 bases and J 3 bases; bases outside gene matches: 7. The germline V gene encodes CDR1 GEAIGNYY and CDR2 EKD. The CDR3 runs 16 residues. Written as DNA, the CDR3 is TGTGCCTGTGACAAGATGGGGGATACGCAGGCCGATAAACTCATCTTT. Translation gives CACDKMGDTQADKLIF.

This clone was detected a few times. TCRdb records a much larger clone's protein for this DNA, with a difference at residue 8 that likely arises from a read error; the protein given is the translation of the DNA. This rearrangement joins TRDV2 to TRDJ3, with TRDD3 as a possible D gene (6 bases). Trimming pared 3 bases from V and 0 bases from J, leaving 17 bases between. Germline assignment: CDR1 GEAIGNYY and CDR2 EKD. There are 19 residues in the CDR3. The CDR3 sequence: CACDQIKGEPSWDTRQMFF. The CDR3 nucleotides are TGTGCCTGTGACCAAATCAAGGGGGAGCCCTCCTGGGACACCCGACAGATGTTTTTC.

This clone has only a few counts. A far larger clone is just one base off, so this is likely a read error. The CDR3 here is CACDAVGDYKRNYTDKLIF. The DNA of the CDR3 is TGTGCCTGTGACGCCGTGGGGGATTATAAAAGGAACTACACCGATAAACTCATCTTT. V is TRDV2 and J is TRDJ1; 8 nucleotides match TRDD3. Germline V CDR1 and CDR2: GEAIGNYY, EKD. The CDR3 length is 19 residues. Trimming took 3 bases from V and 0 from J; bases not matched to a gene: 17.

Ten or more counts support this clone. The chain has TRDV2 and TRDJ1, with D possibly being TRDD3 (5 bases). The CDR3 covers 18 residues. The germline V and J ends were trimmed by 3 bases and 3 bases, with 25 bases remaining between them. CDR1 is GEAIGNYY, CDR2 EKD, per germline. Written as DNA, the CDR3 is TGTGCCTGTGACCCCGAACCTAGTCCACGGGGAGACGCCGATAAACTCATCTTT. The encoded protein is CACDPEPSPRGDADKLIF.

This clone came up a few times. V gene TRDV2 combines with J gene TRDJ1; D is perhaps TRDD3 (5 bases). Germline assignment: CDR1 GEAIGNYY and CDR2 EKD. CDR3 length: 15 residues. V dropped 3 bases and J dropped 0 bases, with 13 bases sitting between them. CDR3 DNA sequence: TGTGCCTGTGACGCAGTACTGGCCAACACCGATAAACTCATCTTT. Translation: CACDAVLANTDKLIF.

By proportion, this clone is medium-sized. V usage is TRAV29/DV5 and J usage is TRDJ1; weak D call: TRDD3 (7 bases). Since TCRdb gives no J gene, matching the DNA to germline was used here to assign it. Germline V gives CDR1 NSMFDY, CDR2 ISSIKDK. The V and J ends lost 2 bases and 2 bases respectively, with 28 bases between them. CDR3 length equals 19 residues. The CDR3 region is CAARTAFPYTWGLTDKLIF. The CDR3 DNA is TGTGCAGCAAGGACGGCCTTCCCCTACACCTGGGGGCTAACCGATAAACTCATCTTT.

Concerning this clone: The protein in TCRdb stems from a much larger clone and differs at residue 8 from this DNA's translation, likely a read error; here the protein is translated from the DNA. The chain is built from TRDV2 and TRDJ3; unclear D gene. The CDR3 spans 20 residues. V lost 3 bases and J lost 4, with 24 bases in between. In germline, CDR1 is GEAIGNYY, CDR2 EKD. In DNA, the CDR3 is TGTGCCTGTGACCCTTTACTGAGGGACAACGCATCTTGGGACACCCGACAGATGTTTTTC. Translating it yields CACDPLLRDNASWDTRQMFF.

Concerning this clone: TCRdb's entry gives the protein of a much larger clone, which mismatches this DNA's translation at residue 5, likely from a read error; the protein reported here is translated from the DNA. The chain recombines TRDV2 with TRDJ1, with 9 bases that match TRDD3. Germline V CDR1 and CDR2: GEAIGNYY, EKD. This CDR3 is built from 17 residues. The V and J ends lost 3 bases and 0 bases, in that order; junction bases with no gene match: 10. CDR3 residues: CACDSVRGYGNTDKLIF. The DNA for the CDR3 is TGTGCCTGTGACTCCGTGCGGGGATACGGTAACACCGATAAACTCATCTTT.

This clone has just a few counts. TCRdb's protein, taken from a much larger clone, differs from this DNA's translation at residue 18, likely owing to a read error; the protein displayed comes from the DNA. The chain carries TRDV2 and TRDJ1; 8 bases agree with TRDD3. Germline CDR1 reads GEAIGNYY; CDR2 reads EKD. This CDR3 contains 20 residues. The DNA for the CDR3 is TGTGCCTGTGACACCCTGAGGGTTTCTGGGGGACACGAGTACACCGATAAATTCATCTTT. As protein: CACDTLRVSGGHEYTDKFIF.

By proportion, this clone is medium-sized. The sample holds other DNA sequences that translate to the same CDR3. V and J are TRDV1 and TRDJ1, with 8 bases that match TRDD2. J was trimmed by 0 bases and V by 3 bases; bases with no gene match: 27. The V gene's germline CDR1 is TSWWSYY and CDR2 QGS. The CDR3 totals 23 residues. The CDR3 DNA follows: TGTGCTCTTGGGGACCTACCAAGGACTTCCTACGTCCGGGGGGGGACGTACACCGATAAACTCATCTTT. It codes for CALGDLPRTSYVRGGTYTDKLIF.

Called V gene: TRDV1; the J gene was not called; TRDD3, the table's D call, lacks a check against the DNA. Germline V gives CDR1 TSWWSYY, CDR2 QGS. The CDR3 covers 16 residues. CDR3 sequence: CALGTKRGDPGTELIF. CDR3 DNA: TGTGCTCTTGGGACTAAAAGGGGAGACCCGGGGACGGAGCTCATCTTT.

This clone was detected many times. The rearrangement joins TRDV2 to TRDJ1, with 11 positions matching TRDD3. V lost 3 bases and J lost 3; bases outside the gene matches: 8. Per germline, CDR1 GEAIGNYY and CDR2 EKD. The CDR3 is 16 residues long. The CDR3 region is CACDLLGDIMSDKLIF. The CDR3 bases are TGTGCCTGTGACCTACTGGGGGATATTATGTCCGATAAACTCATCTTT.

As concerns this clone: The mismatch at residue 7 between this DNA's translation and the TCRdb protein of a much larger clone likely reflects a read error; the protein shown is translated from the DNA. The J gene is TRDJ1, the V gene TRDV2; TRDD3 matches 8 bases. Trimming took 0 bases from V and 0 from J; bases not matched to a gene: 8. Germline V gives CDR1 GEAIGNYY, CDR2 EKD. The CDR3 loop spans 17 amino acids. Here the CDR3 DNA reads TGTGCCTGTGACACCGTGCAGGGATACGGTAACACCGATAAACTCATCTTT. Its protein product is CACDTVQGYGNTDKLIF.

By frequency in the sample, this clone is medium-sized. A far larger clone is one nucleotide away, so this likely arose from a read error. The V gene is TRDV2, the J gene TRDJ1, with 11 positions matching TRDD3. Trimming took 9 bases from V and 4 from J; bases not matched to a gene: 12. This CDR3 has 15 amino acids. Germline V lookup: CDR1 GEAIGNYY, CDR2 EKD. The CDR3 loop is CARAQLGDRDDKLIF. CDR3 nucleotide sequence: TGTGCCCGTGCCCAACTGGGGGATAGGGACGATAAACTCATCTTT.

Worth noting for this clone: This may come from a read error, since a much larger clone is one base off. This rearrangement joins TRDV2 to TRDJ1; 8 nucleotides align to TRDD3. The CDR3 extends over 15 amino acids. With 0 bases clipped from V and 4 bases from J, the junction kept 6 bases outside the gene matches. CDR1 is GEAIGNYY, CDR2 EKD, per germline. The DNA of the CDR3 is TGTGCCTGTGACACCATACTGGGGGGCCGCGATAAACTCATCTTT. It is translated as CACDTILGGRDKLIF.

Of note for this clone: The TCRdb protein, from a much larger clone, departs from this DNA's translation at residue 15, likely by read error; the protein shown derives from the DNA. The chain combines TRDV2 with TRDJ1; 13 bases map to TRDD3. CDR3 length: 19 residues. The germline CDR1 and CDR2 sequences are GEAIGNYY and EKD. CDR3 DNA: TGTGCCTGTGACACCGTCCCAGAACTGGGGGATACGCGCACCGGTAAACTCATCTTT. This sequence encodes CACDTVPELGDTRTGKLIF.

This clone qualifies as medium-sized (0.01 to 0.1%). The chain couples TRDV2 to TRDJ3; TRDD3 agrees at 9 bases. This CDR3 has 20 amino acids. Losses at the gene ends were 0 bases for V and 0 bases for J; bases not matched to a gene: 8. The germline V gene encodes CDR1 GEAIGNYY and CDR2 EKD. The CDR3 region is CACDTVTGGTSSWDTRQMFF. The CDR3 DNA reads TGTGCCTGTGACACCGTGACTGGGGGAACGAGCTCCTGGGACACCCGACAGATGTTTTTC.